The sequence of this TCR beta chain was determined in a study of blood T cell repertoires in COVID-19. Turning to the study itself: Sample material is recorded as cDNA or gDNA derived from T cells, B-cell-depleted T cells, or PBMCs.

The repertoire was sequenced with immunoSEQ multiplex PCR; TCRdb's copy has only in-frame clones and lacks some. The table shows 280,000 or so clones, with 88% occurring only once. The J segment lost 4 bases and the V segment lost 7 bases, leaving 10 bases of the junction unmatched. CDR1 ENHRY and CDR2 SYGVKD come from the germline V gene. The length of the CDR3 is 14 residues. The V gene is TRBV10-3, the J gene TRBJ2-7; 7 bases fit TRBD2. The sequenced sample consisted of peripheral blood. The receptor's source is a man between 18 and 29 years old with active or convalescent COVID-19. The DNA for the CDR3 is TGTGCCATCACCCAGGGAGGGGAGGGATACGAGCAGTACTTC. This translates into CAITQGGEGYEQYF.